These T cell receptor beta chains were read from a single sample in a study of blood T cell repertoires in COVID-19. Clones were read by immunoSEQ multiplex PCR, and TCRdb kept only the in-frame ones, dropping some. The data contain under 200,000 clones, around nine tenths of them singletons. Sample: PBMCs or T cells enriched from blood (not recorded which). The receptors derive from a woman between 18 and 30 years old who had recovered from COVID-19. The CDR3 runs from the conserved cysteine through the conserved F or W. The order of the fields is clone size, CDR3 length, D gene, V gene, J gene, CDR3 DNA, CDR3 protein. A D gene is named only where the DNA matches it firmly. Where a row states a size, it is once, few, many or the class of an expanded clone; other rows omit it.

>once|17|NA|TRBV4-3|TRBJ2-1
TGCGCCAGCAGCCAAGATGGGACAACCGGGTACTACAATGAGCAGTTCTTC
CASSQDGTTGYYNEQFF
>few|14|TRBD1|TRBV7-2|TRBJ1-2
TGTGCCAGCAGCCCTTTCGACAGGGCCTATGGCTACACCTTC
CASSPFDRAYGYTF
>once|15|TRBD1|TRBV19|TRBJ2-2
TGTGCCAGTAGTACAAGGACAGGGAACAGGGGGGAGCTGTTTTTT
CASSTRTGNRGELFF
>NA|15|NA|TRBV2|TRBJ2-7
TGTGCCAGCAGTGAAGGCCCCCTGGCCACCTACGAGCAGTACTTC
CASSEGPLATYEQYF
>NA|13|NA|TRBV5-1|TRBJ2-1
TGCGCCAGCAGCTTAAAGGGGTTGGCTGAGCAGTTCTTC
CASSLKGLAEQFF
>NA|15|NA|TRBV21-1|TRBJ2-5
TGTGCCAGCAGCAAAGGTCCGGACTGTAAAGAGACCCAGTACTTC
CASSKGPDCKETQYF
>NA|19|NA|TRBV6-2/TRBV6-3|TRBJ2-7
TGTGCCAGCAGTTATAGGACACGGACAGAGGAAGCAAGAGTCTACGAGCAGTACTTC
CASSYRTRTEEARVYEQYF
>NA|13|NA|TRBV27|TRBJ2-7
TGTGCCAGCAGAGTCCTGAGCTCCTACGAGCAGTACTTC
CASRVLSSYEQYF
>NA|13|TRBD2|TRBV29-1|TRBJ2-7
TGCAGCGTTGTATACGGGAGGGCCTACGAGCAGTACTTC
CSVVYGRAYEQYF
>NA|12|NA|TRBV12-3/TRBV12-4|TRBJ2-7
TGTGCCAGCAGTTACCCGGGCTACGAGCAGTACTTC
CASSYPGYEQYF
>once|14|NA|TRBV6-5|TRBJ1-2
TGTGCCAGCAGTCTCGCGGGGGGGCACTATGGCTACACCTTC
CASSLAGGHYGYTF
>NA|13|NA|TRBV9|TRBJ1-3
TGTGCCAGCAGCGTAGGCGTCGGAAACACCATATATTTT
CASSVGVGNTIYF
>NA|16|TRBD1|TRBV4-3|TRBJ2-3
TGCGCCAGCAGCCTCTCCGATGGGACAGGAACAGATACGCAGTATTTT
CASSLSDGTGTDTQYF
>NA|15|NA|TRBV6-1|TRBJ2-7
TGTGCCAGCAGTGAACTCGCAGGGAAAGGGGGCGAGCAGTACTTC
CASSELAGKGGEQYF
>NA|14|TRBD1|TRBV2|TRBJ2-7
TGTGCCAGCAAAGGGGACAGGGGGTTCTACGAGCAGTACTTC
CASKGDRGFYEQYF
>once|20|TRBD2|TRBV4-1|TRBJ2-3
TGCGCCAGCAGCCAAGATTCAGGGAGGGGTCTAGCGGGAGCCCCCGATACGCAGTATTTT
CASSQDSGRGLAGAPDTQYF